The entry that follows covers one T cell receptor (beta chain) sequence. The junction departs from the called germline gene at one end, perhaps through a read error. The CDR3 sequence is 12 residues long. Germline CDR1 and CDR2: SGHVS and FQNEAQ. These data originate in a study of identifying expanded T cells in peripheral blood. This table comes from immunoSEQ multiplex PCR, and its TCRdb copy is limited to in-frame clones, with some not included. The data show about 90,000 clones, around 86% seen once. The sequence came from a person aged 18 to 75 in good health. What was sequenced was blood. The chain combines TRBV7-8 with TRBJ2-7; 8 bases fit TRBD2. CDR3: CASSLGKLAESF. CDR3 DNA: TGTGCCAGCAGCTTAGGGAAACTAGCGGAGTCCTTC. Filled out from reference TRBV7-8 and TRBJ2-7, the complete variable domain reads GAGVSQSPRYKVAKRGQDVALRCDPISGHVSLFWYQQALGQGPEFLTYFQNEAQLDKSGLPSDRFFAERPEGSVSTLKIQRTQQEDSAVYLCASSLGKLAESFGPGTRLTVT.